One sample yielded the 26 T cell receptor beta chains listed below, sequenced in a study of CD8 T cells in ankylosing spondylitis. TCRdb redid the calling of the 5' RACE reads with MiXCR, one entry per CDR3 protein. This sample yields hundreds of thousands of distinct CDR3 sequences, of which 20% to 25% are seen a single time; about 12% belongs to the top ten. The sequencing input was blood, either unsorted or a sorted T cell fraction (not recorded which). Source of these receptors: a male donor with ankylosing spondylitis or in good health (not recorded which).

The V and J genes are TRBV7-9 and TRBJ2-3; D call uncertain. Germline V gene lookup returns CDR1 SEHNR and CDR2 FQNEAQ (reference sequence). The CDR3 has 16 amino acids. Trimming removed 7 bases at V and 4 bases at J, with 21 bases between. CDR3 coding DNA: TGTGCCAGCACCTTTTCGGCTTTGGGTTCCCCAGATACGCAGTATTTT. Amino acids: CASTFSALGSPDTQYF.

The J gene is TRBJ2-5, the V gene TRBV25-1, with 11 bases identical to TRBD1. Germline assignment: CDR1 MGHDK and CDR2 SYGVNS. J lost 2 bases, V lost 4 bases, and 3 bases had no gene match. This CDR3 is built from 15 residues. The chain's CDR3 is CASSGRDRGQETQYF. CDR3 nucleotides: TGTGCCAGCAGTGGCCGGGACAGGGGGCAAGAGACCCAGTACTTC. Looking up the rest from reference TRBV25-1 and TRBJ2-5 gives the full variable domain: EADIYQTPRYLVIGTGKKITLECSQTMGHDKMYWYQQDPGMELHLIHYSYGVNSTEKGDLSSESTVSRIRTEHFPLTLESARPSHTSQYLCASSGRDRGQETQYFGPGTRLLVL.

The genes are TRBV12-3 or TRBV12-4 and TRBJ1-2; 8 nucleotides align to TRBD1. CDR3 length: 12 amino acids. V shed 7 bases and J 8 bases; nucleotides not matched to a gene: 6. The DNA for the CDR3 is TGTGCCAGCACTCAGGGGGCCGGGGGCTACACCTTC. Encoded protein: CASTQGAGGYTF.

This clonotype has only a few counts. The chain uses TRBV7-3 and TRBJ2-3; TRBD2 agrees at 8 bases. Trimming removed 2 bases from V and 2 bases from J; junction bases left unmatched: 6. CDR1 is SGHTA and CDR2 is FQGTGA in the germline V gene. The CDR3 covers 16 residues. In nucleotides, the CDR3 is TGTGCCAGCAGCTTAGGAGTTAGCGGGGTCACAGATACGCAGTATTTT. Translation: CASSLGVSGVTDTQYF.

This clonotype was seen more than once but under ten times. The CDR3 region has the DNA TGCAGCGTTGAAGGATACGGGGGAGTCTACGAGCAGTACTTC. Translating gives CSVEGYGGVYEQYF. The chain links TRBV29-1 to TRBJ2-7, with D perhaps TRBD2 (6 bases). CDR3 length equals 14 residues. CDR1 is SQVTM, CDR2 ANQGSEA, per germline. V lost 1 base and J 3 bases, leaving 13 bases between the germline ends.

The gene calls are TRBV28 and TRBJ2-1; 14 nucleotides align to TRBD2. Germline assignment: CDR1 MDHEN and CDR2 SYDVKM. The CDR3 loop spans 15 amino acids. V gave up 3 bases and J gave up 9 bases; unmatched junction bases: 4. The DNA for the CDR3 is TGTGCCAGCAGTTTCCGGACTAGCGGGGGGCCTGAGCAGTTCTTC. This codes for CASSFRTSGGPEQFF.

This rearrangement joins TRBV2 to TRBJ2-3; a weak D match, TRBD2 (6 bases). Trimming left V 3 bases short and J 1 base short, with 14 bases between. The CDR3 contains 16 residues. The V gene's germline CDR1 is SNHLY and CDR2 FYNNEI. The CDR3 spells CASSEFGGPRTDTQYF. The CDR3 DNA is TGTGCCAGCAGTGAGTTCGGGGGTCCTCGCACAGATACGCAGTATTTT. Full variable domain (rest looked up from reference TRBV2 and TRBJ2-3): EPEVTQTPSHQVTQMGQEVILRCVPISNHLYFYWYRQILGQKVEFLVSFYNNEISEKSEIFDDQFSVERPDGSNFTLKIRSTKLEDSAMYFCASSEFGGPRTDTQYFGPGTRLTVL.

This clonotype came up a few times. This sequence joins TRBV12-3 or TRBV12-4 and TRBJ2-1, with TRBD2 identical over 10 bases. The trim removed 4 bases at V and 4 bases at J, leaving 7 bases unmatched. This CDR3 contains 16 residues. The CDR3 is CASSSNLAGEYNEQFF. The DNA of the CDR3 is TGTGCCAGCAGTTCGAACCTAGCGGGGGAATACAATGAGCAGTTCTTC.

There are a few counts of this clonotype. The J gene is TRBJ2-3, the V gene TRBV6-2 or TRBV6-3, with TRBD1 matching over 9 bases. Trimming removed 4 bases from V and 0 bases from J; junction bases left unmatched: 17. Germline assignment: CDR1 MNHEY and CDR2 SVGEGT. This CDR3 has 20 residues. CDR3 in amino acids: CASSWESPGTGTKSTDTQYF. CDR3 DNA: TGTGCCAGCAGTTGGGAGAGTCCGGGGACAGGGACAAAAAGCACAGATACGCAGTATTTT.

V usage is TRBV4-1 and J usage is TRBJ2-6; unclear D gene. V lost 0 bases, J lost 2 bases, and 8 bases lay in between. The CDR3 covers 16 residues. Germline V gene sequence: CDR1 MGHRA, CDR2 YSYEKL. The CDR3 DNA reads as TGCGCCAGCAGCCAAGAGTGGAGTACTGGGGCCAACGTCCTGACTTTC. Translation gives CASSQEWSTGANVLTF.

V gene TRBV19 combines with J gene TRBJ2-2, with 11 nucleotides matching TRBD2. With V trimmed by 4 bases and J by 5 bases, 12 bases remained unmatched. Germline loops: CDR1 LNHDA, CDR2 SQIVND (reference sequence). The CDR3 extends over 18 amino acids. CDR3 residues: CASSTHTLLAGGTGELFF. The CDR3 bases are TGTGCCAGTAGTACCCACACCCTATTAGCGGGGGGGACCGGGGAGCTGTTTTTT.

This clonotype turned up a few times. V and J are TRBV2 and TRBJ2-3; D call uncertain. The CDR3 extends over 12 amino acids. Per germline, CDR1 SNHLY and CDR2 FYNNEI. The V and J ends lost 7 bases and 0 bases respectively, with 5 bases between them. The DNA for the CDR3 is TGTGCCAGCAAGACCAGCACAGATACGCAGTATTTT. This translates into CASKTSTDTQYF.

The V and J genes are TRBV7-2 and TRBJ1-2, with D unclear. Trimming shortened V by 6 bases and J by 8 bases, and 13 bases separated the two germline ends. CDR3 size: 12 residues. Germline CDR1 reads SGHTA; CDR2 reads FQGNSA. CDR3 coding DNA: TGTGCCAGCAGGCCAGCCAGAGGCGGCTACACCTTC. It codes for CASRPARGGYTF. The full variable domain, in which reference TRBV7-2 and TRBJ1-2 provide the parts outside the CDR3, is GAGVSQSPSNKVTEKGKDVELRCDPISGHTALYWYRQSLGQGLEFLIYFQGNSAPDKSGLPSDRFSAERTGGSVSTLTIQRTQQEDSAVYLCASRPARGGYTFGSGTRLTVV.

The chain links TRBV29-1 to TRBJ2-3, with unresolved D. Trimming took off 4 bases at V and 1 base at J, with 12 bases between the two ends. Looked up from germline, CDR1 is SQVTM and CDR2 is ANQGSEA. The CDR3 has 14 residues. The CDR3 region is CSVGNPVRTDTQYF. CDR3 coding DNA: TGCAGCGTTGGCAACCCAGTACGCACAGATACGCAGTATTTT.

The J gene is TRBJ1-2, the V gene TRBV6-1; D possibly corresponds to TRBD1 (6 bases). The CDR3 is 14 amino acids. The germline V and J ends were trimmed by 7 bases and 5 bases, with 17 bases remaining between them. Looked up from germline, CDR1 is MNHNS and CDR2 is SASEGT. The CDR3 here is CASTHSGAEYGYTF. CDR3 nucleotide sequence: TGTGCCAGCACCCATTCGGGGGCGGAGTATGGCTACACCTTC.

The CDR3 region has the DNA TGTGCCAGCAGGCACAGGGACTCCGGGGAGCTGTTTTTT. It yields the protein CASRHRDSGELFF. This sequence joins TRBV3-1 and TRBJ2-2; D might be TRBD1 or TRBD2, each matching 6 bases. The CDR3 totals 13 residues. Germline CDR1 LGHDT, CDR2 YNNKEL (reference sequence). V was trimmed by 6 bases and J by 6 bases, leaving 11 bases between them.

This clonotype has only a few counts. The chain is built from TRBV7-9 and TRBJ2-2; no clear D. CDR3 size: 15 residues. The V end was cut by 2 bases, the J end by 3 bases, with 10 bases between. Germline V CDR1 and CDR2: SEHNR, FQNEAQ (reference sequence). The CDR3 nucleotides read TGTGCCAGCAGCTTATTGGTGGGGTACACCGGGGAGCTGTTTTTT. This sequence encodes CASSLLVGYTGELFF. Variable domain in full (rest from reference TRBV7-9 and TRBJ2-2): DTGVSQNPRHKITKRGQNVTFRCDPISEHNRLYWYRQTLGQGPEFLTYFQNEAQLEKSRLLSDRFSAERPKGSFSTLEIQRTEQGDSAMYLCASSLLVGYTGELFFGEGSRLTVL.

This rearrangement joins TRBV20-1 to TRBJ2-7, with D unclear. The V gene's germline CDR1 is DFQATT and CDR2 SNEGSKA (reference sequence). V dropped 0 bases and J dropped 4 bases, with 16 bases sitting between them. This CDR3 is built from 15 residues. The DNA of the CDR3 is TGCAGTGCTAGAGATCTCGAGACACCGAAATACGAGCAGTACTTC. It translates to CSARDLETPKYEQYF.

This chain joins TRBV20-1 and TRBJ2-3, with a tentative D call TRBD2 (5 bases). The germline V and J ends were trimmed by 5 bases and 2 bases, with 11 bases remaining between them. From germline, CDR1 is DFQATT and CDR2 SNEGSKA (reference sequence). The CDR3 has 13 amino acids. In DNA, the CDR3 is TGCAGTGCTGCGGGCCCCAACACAGATACGCAGTATTTT. Its protein product is CSAAGPNTDTQYF.

V usage is TRBV7-9 and J usage is TRBJ1-3, with a tentative D call TRBD1 (6 bases). The V and J ends lost 5 bases and 1 base respectively, with 18 bases between them. Germline CDR1 is SEHNR and CDR2 is FQNEAQ (reference sequence). The length of the CDR3 is 17 residues. In nucleotides, the CDR3 is TGTGCCAGCAGCCTCCCCGGGGGGCGGGAATCTGGAAACACCATATATTTT. Protein product: CASSLPGGRESGNTIYF.

This clonotype was detected a few times. V is TRBV29-1 and J is TRBJ2-5, with TRBD1 matching over 9 bases. Germline CDR1 is SQVTM and CDR2 is ANQGSEA. The J segment lost 5 bases and the V segment lost 7 bases, leaving 2 bases of the junction unmatched. The CDR3 contains 11 residues. The CDR3 DNA reads TGCAGCGCCGACAGGGGGGAGACCCAGTACTTC. This gives the protein CSADRGETQYF.

DNA for the CDR3: TGCAGTGCTAGGTCCTTTAAGGGGGGGGAACCCTACGAGCAGTACTTC. It is translated as CSARSFKGGEPYEQYF. The chain uses TRBV20-1 and TRBJ2-7, with D possibly matching TRBD2 (7 bases). The V end lost 3 bases, the J end lost 2 bases, and 20 bases lay between the germline ends. In germline, CDR1 is DFQATT, CDR2 SNEGSKA (reference sequence). The CDR3 extends over 16 amino acids.

This chain joins TRBV12-3 or TRBV12-4 and TRBJ2-3; 8 bases are shared with TRBD2. With V trimmed by 5 bases and J by 1 base, 5 bases remained unmatched. This CDR3 contains 15 residues. The chain's CDR3 is CASSIGGEGTDTQYF. CDR3 coding DNA: TGTGCCAGCAGTATCGGGGGGGAGGGCACAGATACGCAGTATTTT.

The chain carries TRBV2 and TRBJ2-2; TRBD1 agrees at 9 bases. V shed 6 bases and J 5 bases; nucleotides not matched to a gene: 10. The CDR3 is 16 amino acids. CDR1 and CDR2 from the germline V gene are SNHLY and FYNNEI. The CDR3 DNA follows: TGTGCCAGCAGCCACGTCGGGACAGGGATAACCGGGGAGCTGTTTTTT. Translated: CASSHVGTGITGELFF.

This clonotype showed up just a few times. The V gene is TRBV29-1, the J gene TRBJ2-3; D gene unclear. Germline-derived CDR1 and CDR2 are SQVTM and ANQGSEA. This CDR3 has 17 amino acids. V was pared by 7 bases and J by 3 bases, with 26 bases between. The CDR3 here is CSATLLGKGWVTDTQYF. CDR3 nucleotide sequence: TGCAGCGCCACCTTGCTAGGGAAAGGGTGGGTAACAGATACGCAGTATTTT.

This clonotype was seen more than once but under ten times. V usage is TRBV2 and J usage is TRBJ2-7, with D unresolved. The CDR3 is 15 residues long. Trimming left V 3 bases short and J 6 bases short, with 18 bases between. Germline V gives CDR1 SNHLY, CDR2 FYNNEI. The CDR3 here is CASSETRGLGFEQYF. The CDR3 DNA reads TGTGCCAGCAGTGAGACCCGTGGGCTGGGGTTCGAGCAGTACTTC.